This T cell receptor (beta chain) was retrieved from a study of control samples from healthy donors and cancer patients. The CDR3 has 14 residues. The germline CDR1 and CDR2 sequences are MNHEY and SMNVEV (reference sequence). Trimming shortened V by 0 bases and J by 10 bases, and 13 bases separated the two germline ends. The assay was immunoSEQ multiplex PCR, and TCRdb's table has in-frame clones only and misses some. Among some 130,000 clones listed, roughly 90% were seen once. Sequences were obtained from blood. This TCR was sampled from a woman in her forties or fifties in good health. The chain employs TRBV27 and TRBJ1-3, with D possibly matching TRBD1 (5 bases). For the CDR3, the DNA is TGTGCCAGCAGTTTATCGATGAGGGGAGGGACCATATATTTT. This gives the protein CASSLSMRGGTIYF.